This TCR beta chain originates from a study of blood T cell repertoires in COVID-19. Looked up from germline, CDR1 is SGHDT and CDR2 is YYEEEE. There are 17 residues in the CDR3. Trimming stripped 3 bases from V and 4 bases from J, with 17 bases between. Libraries were prepared by immunoSEQ multiplex PCR; TCRdb keeps only in-frame clonotypes and omits some of them. Of 400,000 to 500,000 clones listed, 85% to 90% were seen once; the top ten hold less than 2%. This clonotype was obtained from a woman in her thirties or forties who had recovered from COVID-19. The rearrangement links TRBV5-6 to TRBJ1-6, with unresolved D. Sample: PBMCs or T cells enriched from blood (not recorded which). CDR3 amino acids: CASSSKRSLGYNSPLHF. The CDR3 DNA reads as TGTGCCAGCAGCTCAAAGCGGTCTTTAGGGTATAATTCACCCCTCCACTTT.